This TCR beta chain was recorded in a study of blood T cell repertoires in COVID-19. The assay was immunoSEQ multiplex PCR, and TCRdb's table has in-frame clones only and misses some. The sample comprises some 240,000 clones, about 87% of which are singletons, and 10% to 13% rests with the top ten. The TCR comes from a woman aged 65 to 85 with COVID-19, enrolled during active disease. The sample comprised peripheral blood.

CDR3 in DNA: TGTGCCAGCTCACCAGGGACAGCCCTTTCCTACGAGCAGTACTTC. It encodes CASSPGTALSYEQYF. The genes are TRBV18 and TRBJ2-7; 7 bases fit TRBD1. Trimming took 2 bases from V and 1 from J; bases not matched to a gene: 5. The CDR3 is made up of 15 amino acids. Germline CDR1 KGHSH, CDR2 LQKENI.